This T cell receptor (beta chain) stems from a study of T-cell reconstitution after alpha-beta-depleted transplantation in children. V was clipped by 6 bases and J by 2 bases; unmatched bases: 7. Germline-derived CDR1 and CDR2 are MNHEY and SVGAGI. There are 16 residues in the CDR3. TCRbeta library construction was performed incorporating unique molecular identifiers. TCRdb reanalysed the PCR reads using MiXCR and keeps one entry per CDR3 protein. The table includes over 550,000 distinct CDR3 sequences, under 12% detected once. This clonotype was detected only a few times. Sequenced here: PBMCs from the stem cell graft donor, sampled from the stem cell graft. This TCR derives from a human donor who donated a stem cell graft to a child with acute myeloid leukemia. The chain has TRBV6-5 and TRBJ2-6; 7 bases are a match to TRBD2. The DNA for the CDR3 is TGTGCCAGCAGGTATGCGGCGGGAGCTGGGGCCAACGTCCTGACTTTC. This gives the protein CASRYAAGAGANVLTF.